This T cell receptor (beta chain) was recorded in a study of blood T cells in healthy people across ages. Study-wide points: Across the age range, TCR beta diversity per million T cells fell in a roughly linear way. Long-lived donors carried more naive CD4+ cells and greater diversity than aged donors. Estimated diversity that came from one million T cells was considered an underestimate.

This clonotype was recorded a few times. Its antigen is not known. It was with a sample-barcoded 5' primer and a J-beta primer mix that a second PCR of roughly 7 to 12 cycles was run. Each of the samples gave a minimum of 2.5 million paired-end reads that contained CDR3. Using its own MiXCR run on the 5' RACE reads, TCRdb lists one record per CDR3 protein. Of about 1.1 million distinct CDR3 sequences listed, roughly two fifths are singletons. The CDR3 has 11 amino acids. Germline V lookup: CDR1 DFQATT, CDR2 SNEGSKA (reference sequence). Trimming pared 6 bases from V and 4 bases from J, leaving 9 bases between.

The chain carries TRBV20-1 and TRBJ1-2; D gene ambiguous. Sequencing was performed on blood. This TCR was sampled from a man between 18 and 35 years old in good health. DNA for the CDR3: TGCAGTGCGAAGACAATCTATGGCTACACCTTC. Protein: CSAKTIYGYTF.